A single sample is the source of the 15 T cell receptor beta chains below, sequenced in a study of Graves' ophthalmopathy and Graves' hyperthyroidism. RNA served as the template for amplifying TCR beta CDR3 regions. The first-round RT-PCR employed HTBI primers together with the Qiagen OneStep RT-PCR kit. A multiplex PCR was then performed as the second round. TCRdb re-derived calls from the multiplex PCR reads in MiXCR, one entry per CDR3 protein. The sample consists of about 1.1 million distinct CDR3 sequences, about 36% of them appearing once. Sample: peripheral blood or thyroid tissue (not recorded which). Every receptor here comes from an adult man with Graves' hyperthyroidism.

In its sample, this clonotype was seen many times. The rearrangement uses TRBV29-1 and TRBJ1-2; a possible D gene is TRBD1 (6 bases). The germline V gene encodes CDR1 SQVTM and CDR2 ANQGSEA. The CDR3 has 15 residues. Trimming pared 3 bases from V and 2 bases from J, leaving 16 bases between. In DNA, the CDR3 is TGCAGCGTTGAGCCGGACAGTCTTTTAAACTATGGCTACACCTTC. Translation: CSVEPDSLLNYGYTF.

The chain employs TRBV13 and TRBJ1-2; 10 positions match TRBD1. The V segment lost 3 bases and the J segment 2 bases; nucleotides outside the gene matches: 12. The CDR3 covers 18 residues. Germline assignment: CDR1 PRHDT and CDR2 FYEKMQ (reference sequence). CDR3 residues: CASSFMRDRGLRNYGYTF. The CDR3 DNA reads as TGTGCCAGCAGCTTTATGCGGGACAGGGGTCTCCGGAACTATGGCTACACCTTC.

With regard to this clonotype: A much larger clone is a single base away; this may be a read error. The rearrangement links TRBV20-1 to TRBJ2-7, with 11 positions matching TRBD2. This CDR3 contains 15 residues. Germline V gene lookup returns CDR1 DFQATT and CDR2 SNEGSKA (reference sequence). CDR3 nucleotide sequence: TGCAGTGCCCGGGGACTAGCGGAGTCCTCTGGGGAGCAGCACTTC. This encodes CSARGLAESSGEQHF.

The rearrangement uses TRBV5-8 and TRBJ2-7; TRBD2 matches at 8 bases. The tail of the sequence fits TRBJ2-1 better, so the J call may be wrong. The germline gives CDR1 SGHTS, CDR2 YDEGEE. There are 14 residues in the CDR3. The CDR3 coding sequence is TGTGCCAGCAGCACATTCCCGGGCGGGGGGGAGCAGTTCTTC. Translation: CASSTFPGGGEQFF.

As concerns this clonotype: A read error may be the cause here, since a much bigger clone is one base away. The V call is TRBV7-9, the J call TRBJ1-2, with TRBD1 matching 7 bases. The CDR3 contains 14 residues. V shed 5 bases and J 6 bases; nucleotides not matched to a gene: 9. Germline V gives CDR1 SEHNR, CDR2 FQNEAQ (reference sequence). CDR3 in amino acids: CASSLPPDRNGYTF. CDR3 nucleotides: TGTGCCAGCAGCCTCCCCCCGGACAGGAATGGCTACACCTTC.

V and J are TRBV6-1 and TRBJ2-5; tentatively, D is TRBD2 (5 bases). Trimming cost V 6 bases and J 5 bases, with 19 bases left between them. Germline assignment: CDR1 MNHNS and CDR2 SASEGT. The CDR3 runs to 15 residues. The CDR3 DNA is TGTGCCAGCAGCCCTCGGGATTCACCAAGGGAGACCCAGTACTTC. Translated: CASSPRDSPRETQYF.

The rearrangement links TRBV10-3 to TRBJ1-1, with D possibly matching TRBD1 (5 bases). Germline V CDR1 and CDR2: ENHRY, SYGVKD. This CDR3 spans 11 amino acids. The CDR3 nucleotides are TGTGCTGGGGGGACGGGCACTGAAGCTTTCTTT. It is translated as CAGGTGTEAFF.

V is TRBV19 and J is TRBJ1-1; D is undetermined. This CDR3 has 16 amino acids. The V and J ends lost 4 bases and 1 base respectively, with 16 bases between them. CDR1 is LNHDA and CDR2 is SQIVND in the germline V gene (reference sequence). CDR3 sequence: CASSTLGRGRNTEAFF. CDR3 nucleotides: TGTGCCAGTAGTACCCTAGGCCGGGGTAGGAACACTGAAGCTTTCTTT.

This clonotype turned up a few times. A read error may account for a junction end that differs from germline. V and J are TRBV10-2 and TRBJ1-1; D is unresolved. CDR3 length: 15 amino acids. In germline, CDR1 is WSHSY, CDR2 SAAADI. This CDR3 reads CASSYIPGLNTEAFF. The CDR3 nucleotides read TGTGCCAGCAGTTACATCCCGGGGTTGAACACTGAAGCTTTCTTT.

This clonotype turned up a few times. The chain employs TRBV29-1 and TRBJ1-1; tentatively, D is TRBD1 (5 bases). Trimming stripped 8 bases from V and 5 bases from J, with 18 bases between. CDR3 length: 13 amino acids. Germline V gene lookup returns CDR1 SQVTM and CDR2 ANQGSEA. In DNA form, the CDR3 reads TGCAGCTTAGACGCAGGGCGGAGGACTGAAGCTTTCTTT. It specifies CSLDAGRRTEAFF.

This clonotype appeared many times. The rearrangement uses TRBV19 and TRBJ1-1; 7 positions agree with TRBD1. Germline CDR1 is LNHDA and CDR2 is SQIVND (reference sequence). The CDR3 contains 16 residues. Germline trimming cut 5 bases from V and 0 bases from J; bases unmatched to any gene: 9. CDR3 in amino acids: CASSAGRGLMNTEAFF. Written as DNA, the CDR3 is TGTGCCAGTAGTGCGGGTAGGGGGCTAATGAACACTGAAGCTTTCTTT.

This clonotype was detected ten times or more. The V call is TRBV7-8, the J call TRBJ1-3; no clear D gene. V was clipped by 1 base and J by 2 bases, with 15 bases between them. This CDR3 comprises 17 residues. CDR1 is SGHVS and CDR2 is FQNEAQ in the germline V gene. The DNA for the CDR3 is TGTGCCAGCAGCTTAGATGTTTTGGGTCCCCCTGGAAACACCATATATTTT. It codes for CASSLDVLGPPGNTIYF.

This clonotype was detected many times. The genes are TRBV15 and TRBJ2-5, with D perhaps given as TRBD1 or TRBD2 (5 bases each). This CDR3 comprises 16 residues. V dropped 0 bases and J dropped 5 bases, with 16 bases sitting between them. Germline CDR1 reads LNHNV; CDR2 reads YYDKDF (reference sequence). CDR3: CATSRDRDPKMETQYF. DNA of the CDR3: TGTGCCACCAGCAGAGATCGGGACCCCAAGATGGAGACCCAGTACTTC.

The count of this clonotype is one. This chain joins TRBV9 and TRBJ2-7; no clear D. Trimming shortened V by 0 bases and J by 3 bases, and 10 bases separated the two germline ends. The V gene's germline CDR1 is SGDLS and CDR2 YYNGEE. This CDR3 comprises 14 residues. The CDR3: CASSVEMDGYEQYF. CDR3 coding DNA: TGTGCCAGCAGCGTAGAGATGGATGGCTACGAGCAGTACTTC.

This clonotype was detected many times. The V gene is TRBV11-2, the J gene TRBJ1-1; D perhaps matches TRBD1 (5 bases). Germline V CDR1 and CDR2: SGHAT, FQNNGV. Trimming stripped 0 bases from V and 6 bases from J, with 11 bases between. There are 14 residues in the CDR3. CDR3 DNA: TGTGCCAGCAGCTTAGAGGGGGGGTTCGCTGAAGCTTTCTTT. This encodes CASSLEGGFAEAFF.